This T cell receptor beta chain is from a study of T cell responses to AZD1222 COVID-19 vaccine. Turning to this clone: The antigen is unknown.

CDR3 length equals 19 residues. Trimming cost V 4 bases and J 5 bases; bases outside gene matches: 18. Germline V gives CDR1 SGHVS, CDR2 FNYEAQ. Clones were read by immunoSEQ multiplex PCR, and TCRdb kept only the in-frame ones, dropping some. The sample has 140,000 to 150,000 clones; approximately 93% are singletons. The study, taken as a whole, reports: Only 5 or 6 people who got AZD1222 tested seropositive at baseline. The span of vaccine-associated CD4 TCRs extended across spike, with dominance at 160-218 and 743-854.

This receptor was obtained from an adult who had recovered from COVID-19. This chain connects TRBV7-6 to TRBJ2-5; the match to TRBD1 covers 11 bases. This specimen was peripheral blood, taken after recovery from COVID-19. The CDR3 is CASSSHLRTGGEGRETQYF. The CDR3 DNA reads TGTGCCAGCAGCTCGCACCTGAGGACAGGGGGCGAGGGGAGGGAGACCCAGTACTTC.